In its sample, the clone carrying this T cell receptor beta chain was seen once. Its antigen is currently unknown. These data belong to a study of cytomegalovirus exposure and HLA in healthy donors. In the study overall: In an early release, HLA-typed donors contributed tens of millions of unique TCR sequences. Findings and limits, study-wide: Near-uniform donor sequencing depth was presumed by presence/absence analyses.

PCR involved 60 Vbeta and 13 Jbeta primers. TCRdb keeps only in-frame clones here, not all; method: immunoSEQ multiplex PCR. This table has some 88,000 clones, 65% to 80% appearing once. Germline V gene lookup returns CDR1 SGHTA and CDR2 FQGNSA. This CDR3 spans 13 amino acids. The V gene lost 5 bases and the J gene lost 0 bases, with 7 bases spanning the gap. Those who donated were healthy bone marrow donors. The chain recombines TRBV7-2 with TRBJ1-1; D gene unclear. The source is a woman between 18 and 29 years old in good health and CMV-seropositive. The sample consisted of PBMCs. The CDR3, as DNA: TGTGCCAGCAGCGAGTCTATGAACACTGAAGCTTTCTTT. Its translation is CASSESMNTEAFF.